The clone carrying this T cell receptor (beta chain) has a handful of counts. What it recognizes is unknown. The data stem from a study of T cell responses to AZD1222 COVID-19 vaccine. On the study more broadly: Pooled samples include second doses given at about 4 or 12 weeks. The study, taken as a whole, reports: Among spike-specific TCRs, nearly half reportedly target unmutated variant regions. Baseline antibody screening turned up just a handful of seropositive AZD1222 recipients. Mostly white British, mostly female donors; authors suggested clonal diversity may be underestimated.

The CDR3 has 15 amino acids. CDR1 is MDHEN, CDR2 SYDVKM, per germline. V shed 5 bases and J shed 8 bases, with 18 bases lying between them. Profiled with immunoSEQ multiplex PCR; TCRdb holds only in-frame clones, not every one. The table has around 120,000 clones, 85% to 90% seen once. This chain connects TRBV28 to TRBJ1-4, with D possibly matching TRBD1 (5 bases). The material sequenced was peripheral blood, taken on day 0 of AZD1222 vaccination. The source is an adult in good health. This CDR3 reads CASSGGGPIVEKLFF. In DNA form, the CDR3 reads TGTGCCAGCAGTGGGGGGGGACCGATTGTCGAAAAACTGTTTTTT.